This passage covers 7 T cell receptor beta chains from one sample sequenced in a study of shared clonotypes between healthy human individuals. Clones were sequenced by immunoSEQ multiplex PCR, and TCRdb holds only the in-frame ones, with some missing. The data hold 95,000 to 120,000 clones, with around 68% observed a single time. The sample taken for sequencing was memory CD8+ T cells sorted from blood. The subset is: CD45RO+ cells pooled with CCR7-negative TemRA cells. These receptors all stem from a woman in her thirties in good health.

The V call is TRBV29-1, the J call TRBJ1-1, with no clear D. This CDR3 has 11 residues. The germline V and J ends were trimmed by 7 bases and 4 bases, with 10 bases remaining between them. Looked up from germline, CDR1 is SQVTM and CDR2 is ANQGSEA. CDR3 DNA sequence: TGCAGCGCAGCTCTGGGCACTGAAGCTTTCTTT. Translation: CSAALGTEAFF.

This clone was seen more than once but under ten times. J is TRBJ2-5 and V is TRBV4-2, with 7 bases fitting TRBD2. The DNA end is a closer match to TRBJ2-7, so the J assignment may be wrong. The germline gives CDR1 LGHNA, CDR2 YNFKEQ. CDR3 size: 15 residues. The CDR3 bases are TGTGCCAGCAGCCAAGATCTAGCGGAAGCCTACGAGCAGTACTTC. Residues: CASSQDLAEAYEQYF.

This rearrangement joins TRBV6-1 to TRBJ2-7; 9 bases are shared with TRBD2. V dropped 1 base and J dropped 1; count of bases not matched to a gene: 5. In germline, CDR1 is MNHNS, CDR2 SASEGT. The CDR3 runs 16 residues. CDR3 sequence: CASSEDAAGGSYEQYF. The CDR3, as DNA: TGTGCCAGCAGTGAAGACGCCGCGGGGGGGTCCTACGAGCAGTACTTC.

This chain uses TRBV6-1 with TRBJ1-5; no definite D call. This CDR3 is 12 amino acids long. Deletions cut 7 bases from V and 7 bases from J, with 11 bases between. CDR1 MNHNS and CDR2 SASEGT come from the germline V gene. DNA of the CDR3: TGTGCCAGCACAGTTCTGGGACAGCCCCAGCATTTT. It codes for CASTVLGQPQHF.

The rearrangement links TRBV10-3 to TRBJ2-1, with D uncertain. The germline gives CDR1 ENHRY, CDR2 SYGVKD. Deletions cut 7 bases from V and 2 bases from J, with 3 bases between. This CDR3 comprises 11 residues. The CDR3 sequence is CAIKTYNEQFF. As DNA, the CDR3 is TGTGCCATCAAGACCTACAATGAGCAGTTCTTC.

This sequence joins TRBV27 and TRBJ1-2; 8 bases map to TRBD1. The V segment lost 6 bases and the J segment 6 bases; nucleotides outside the gene matches: 6. The CDR3 runs to 13 residues. Germline CDR1 is MNHEY and CDR2 is SMNVEV (reference sequence). This chain's CDR3 is CASSPLDRDGYTF. CDR3 nucleotide sequence: TGTGCCAGCAGCCCCCTGGACAGGGATGGCTACACCTTC.

The chain employs TRBV4-1 and TRBJ1-4, with D possibly TRBD1 on 6 matching bases. Trimming left V 0 bases short and J 4 bases short, with 12 bases between. The CDR3 loop spans 16 amino acids. Per the germline V gene, CDR1 is MGHRA and CDR2 is YSYEKL. This CDR3 reads CASSQDRGVGNEKLFF. CDR3 DNA sequence: TGCGCCAGCAGCCAAGATAGGGGGGTTGGTAATGAAAAACTGTTTTTT.